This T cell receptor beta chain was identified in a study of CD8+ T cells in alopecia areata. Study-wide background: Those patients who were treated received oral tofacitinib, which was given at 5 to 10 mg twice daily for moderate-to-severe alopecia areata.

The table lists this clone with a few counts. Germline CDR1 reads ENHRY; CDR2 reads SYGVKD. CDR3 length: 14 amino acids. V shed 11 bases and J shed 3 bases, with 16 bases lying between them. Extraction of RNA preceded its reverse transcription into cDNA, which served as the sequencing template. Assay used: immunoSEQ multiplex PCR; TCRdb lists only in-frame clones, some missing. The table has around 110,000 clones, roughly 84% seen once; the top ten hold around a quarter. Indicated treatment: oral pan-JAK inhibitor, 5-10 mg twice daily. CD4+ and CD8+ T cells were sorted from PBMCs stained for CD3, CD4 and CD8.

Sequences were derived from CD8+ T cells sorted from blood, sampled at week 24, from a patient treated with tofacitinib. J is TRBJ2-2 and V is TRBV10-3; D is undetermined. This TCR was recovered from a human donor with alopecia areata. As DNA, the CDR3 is TGTGCCGTCCGGGCTCACCGGGACACCGGGGAGCTGTTTTTT. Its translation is CAVRAHRDTGELFF.